This T cell receptor beta chain was identified in a study of PD-1 blockade in classical Hodgkin lymphoma. Study-wide points: Complete responders had baseline diversity similar to newly diagnosed patients.

CDR3 length equals 13 residues. Germline V CDR1 and CDR2: SGHDT, YYEEEE. The V gene lost 3 bases and the J gene lost 6 bases, with 10 bases spanning the gap. Produced via immunoSEQ multiplex PCR; TCRdb's table is partial and in-frame only. The repertoire holds about 100,000 clones, roughly nine tenths seen once, with about 20% in the top ten. With regard to this clone: Its antigen is unidentified.

Autologous stem cell transplantation was followed by relapse in every patient, and brentuximab vedotin exposure varied. The clonotype was recovered from a human donor with classical Hodgkin lymphoma. This sample comprised peripheral blood mononuclear cells (PBMCs), obtained before the second cycle of nivolumab. This chain connects TRBV5-6 to TRBJ2-1; the D gene is possibly TRBD2 (6 bases). CDR3: CASSSGTPNEQFF. The CDR3 DNA sequence: TGTGCCAGCAGCTCCGGGACTCCCAATGAGCAGTTCTTC.